Listed here are 18 T cell receptor beta chains from one sample, sequenced in a study of T cells in Graves' hyperthyroidism and ophthalmopathy. Using RNA transcripts as the source, TCR beta CDR3 regions were amplified. HTBI primers were employed in a first-round RT-PCR of the TCR CDR3. TCRdb re-called the multiplex PCR reads with MiXCR, one entry per CDR3 protein. This sample has over 350,000 distinct CDR3 sequences, with around 15% found just once. The sample taken for sequencing was blood. The receptor set was obtained from a man between 45 and 60 years old with Graves' ophthalmopathy.

This chain connects TRBV20-1 to TRBJ2-7; perhaps TRBD1 as D (6 bases). In germline, CDR1 is DFQATT, CDR2 SNEGSKA (reference sequence). The CDR3 spans 12 residues. The V end lost 4 bases, the J end lost 3 bases, and 10 bases lay between the germline ends. The CDR3: CSATGAVYEQYF. The CDR3 DNA sequence: TGCAGTGCTACAGGGGCGGTCTACGAGCAGTACTTC.

At least ten counts were recorded for this clonotype. The chain uses TRBV18 and TRBJ2-7, with TRBD2 identical over 11 bases. V shed 5 bases, J shed 4 bases, and the junction held 7 bases outside the gene matches. This CDR3 comprises 15 residues. CDR1 KGHSH and CDR2 LQKENI come from the germline V gene. The CDR3 here is CASSAGTSGVYEQYF. DNA for the CDR3: TGTGCCAGCTCAGCCGGGACTAGCGGAGTTTACGAGCAGTACTTC.

This clonotype was detected ten times or more. The chain employs TRBV27 and TRBJ1-4, with no clear D. The ends were cut back, 5 bases at V and 3 bases at J, with 7 bases in the middle. CDR3 size: 13 residues. The germline V gene has CDR1 MNHEY and CDR2 SMNVEV (reference sequence). CDR3: CASSRYANEKLFF. In DNA, the CDR3 is TGTGCCAGCAGTCGTTACGCTAATGAAAAACTGTTTTTT.

Concerning this clonotype itself: Given a much more abundant clone one base away, this may be a read error. This chain joins TRBV5-1 and TRBJ1-1; 8 positions match TRBD1. The V gene's germline CDR1 is SGHRS and CDR2 YFSETQ. The CDR3 covers 16 residues. The junction had 10 bases not matched to a gene; V was cut back by 2 bases and J by 4 bases. The chain's CDR3 is CASSFGQGHMSTEAFF. DNA for the CDR3: TGCGCCAGCAGCTTCGGACAGGGCCACATGAGCACTGAAGCTTTCTTT.

This clonotype has at least ten counts. The chain carries TRBV20-1 and TRBJ2-1, with a tentative D call TRBD2 (6 bases). Trimming removed 3 bases from V and 5 bases from J, with 17 bases in between. The CDR3 contains 15 residues. The germline CDR1 and CDR2 sequences are DFQATT and SNEGSKA (reference sequence). The CDR3 bases are TGCAGTGCTAGTAAAGCGGGCATGGGTAACAATGAGCAGTTCTTC. Its translation: CSASKAGMGNNEQFF.

This clonotype was detected many times. The genes are TRBV10-3 and TRBJ1-1, with unresolved D. With 3 bases removed from V and 6 bases from J, the gap between germline ends came to 8 bases. The CDR3 consists of 12 residues. Germline CDR1 ENHRY, CDR2 SYGVKD. The CDR3 is CAISDYYAEAFF. CDR3 nucleotide sequence: TGTGCCATCAGTGACTATTACGCTGAAGCTTTCTTT.

This chain connects TRBV25-1 to TRBJ2-1; TRBD1 matches 7 bases. The CDR3 runs 16 residues. Unmatched junction bases numbered 10, after V lost 3 bases and J lost 5 bases. Germline-derived CDR1 and CDR2 are MGHDK and SYGVNS. In DNA, the CDR3 is TGTGCCAGCAGTGATTGGACCGGGACAGCGGACAATGAGCAGTTCTTC. Translating gives CASSDWTGTADNEQFF. Using reference TRBV25-1 and TRBJ2-1 for the parts outside the CDR3, the full variable domain is EADIYQTPRYLVIGTGKKITLECSQTMGHDKMYWYQQDPGMELHLIHYSYGVNSTEKGDLSSESTVSRIRTEHFPLTLESARPSHTSQYLCASSDWTGTADNEQFFGPGTRLTVL.

V is TRBV19 and J is TRBJ2-3; no definite D call. The ends were cut back, 3 bases at V and 6 bases at J, with 16 bases in the middle. CDR1 and CDR2 (germline): LNHDA, SQIVND (reference sequence). The CDR3 is 15 residues long. CDR3 sequence reads: CASSIHVVSRDTQYF. CDR3 in DNA: TGTGCCAGTAGTATCCATGTAGTCAGTCGCGATACGCAGTATTTT.

This rearrangement joins TRBV6-1 to TRBJ2-1; D gene uncertain. The CDR3 loop spans 12 amino acids. The V end lost 8 bases, the J end lost 5 bases, and 10 bases lay between the germline ends. Germline V gene sequence: CDR1 MNHNS, CDR2 SASEGT. The CDR3 DNA reads TGTGCCAGCCGGGTGTGGAACAATGAGCAGTTCTTC. Protein: CASRVWNNEQFF.

The V gene is TRBV19, the J gene TRBJ1-1, with D perhaps TRBD1 (5 bases). This CDR3 is built from 15 residues. Germline V gene lookup returns CDR1 LNHDA and CDR2 SQIVND (reference sequence). Trimming shortened V by 1 base and J by 4 bases, and 13 bases separated the two germline ends. The CDR3 here is CASSIGGARGTEAFF. The CDR3 DNA reads as TGTGCCAGTAGTATAGGCGGAGCGAGGGGCACTGAAGCTTTCTTT.

V gene TRBV6-9 combines with J gene TRBJ2-7, with D possibly TRBD2 on 6 matching bases. CDR1 and CDR2 from the germline V gene are MNHGY and SVAAGI. The germline V and J ends were trimmed by 4 bases and 7 bases, with 14 bases remaining between them. This CDR3 region has 13 residues. CDR3 coding DNA: TGTGCCAGCAGTTTACCCCCGGGGGATGAGCAGTACTTC. It translates to CASSLPPGDEQYF.

This clonotype has more than one count but fewer than ten. The genes are TRBV19 and TRBJ1-5; D is possibly TRBD1 (6 bases). With 5 bases removed from V and 4 bases from J, the gap between germline ends came to 15 bases. This CDR3 spans 15 amino acids. The germline V gene encodes CDR1 LNHDA and CDR2 SQIVND (reference sequence). The CDR3 DNA follows: TGTGCCAGTAGTCTTACAGGGCAGGAAAATCAGCCCCAGCATTTT. It codes for CASSLTGQENQPQHF.

There are many counts of this clonotype. The rearrangement links TRBV5-1 to TRBJ2-3; D call uncertain. CDR3 length equals 15 residues. V gave up 6 bases and J gave up 3 bases, with 17 bases separating them. CDR1 and CDR2 from the germline V gene are SGHRS and YFSETQ. CDR3 DNA sequence: TGCGCCAGCACCCTCTCCGCTCGGCTGACAGATACGCAGTATTTT. Translated, it gives CASTLSARLTDTQYF.

The J gene is TRBJ2-2, the V gene TRBV5-6; weak D call: TRBD1 (5 bases). The germline gives CDR1 SGHDT, CDR2 YYEEEE. This CDR3 comprises 15 residues. Trimming removed 0 bases at V and 2 bases at J, with 8 bases between. CDR3 in amino acids: CASSLAGFNTGELFF. The CDR3 DNA reads TGTGCCAGCAGCTTGGCAGGGTTCAACACCGGGGAGCTGTTTTTT. The full variable domain, its missing parts supplied by reference TRBV5-6 and TRBJ2-2, is DAGVTQSPTHLIKTRGQQVTLRCSPKSGHDTVSWYQQALGQGPQFIFQYYEEEERQRGNFPDRFSGHQFPNYSSELNVNALLLGDSALYLCASSLAGFNTGELFFGEGSRLTVL.

This clonotype appeared a few times. CDR3 residues: CASSFRLAGGTDTQYF. The CDR3 DNA sequence: TGTGCCAGCAGCTTTAGGCTAGCGGGAGGCACAGATACGCAGTATTTT. The chain has TRBV5-4 and TRBJ2-3, with 10 bases aligning to TRBD2. In germline, CDR1 is SGHNT, CDR2 YYREEE (reference sequence). V lost 2 bases and J lost 1; bases outside the gene matches: 4. CDR3 size: 16 residues.

The chain is built from TRBV6-1 and TRBJ1-4; D gene ambiguous. Germline CDR1 MNHNS, CDR2 SASEGT. This CDR3 has 15 residues. V dropped 4 bases and J dropped 8 bases, with 17 bases sitting between them. The CDR3 sequence is CASSGGPGFDEKLFF. In DNA, the CDR3 is TGTGCCAGCAGTGGAGGCCCGGGGTTCGACGAAAAACTGTTTTTT.

This clonotype was detected ten times or more. The chain carries TRBV30 and TRBJ2-3, with D perhaps matching TRBD2 (6 bases). The CDR3 consists of 15 residues. The V and J ends lost 3 bases and 3 bases respectively, with 16 bases between them. CDR1 is GTSNPN, CDR2 SVGIG, per germline (reference sequence). For the CDR3, the DNA is TGTGCCTGGAGCGGTCGAGGGAGCGGGACAGATACGCAGTATTTT. Its translation is CAWSGRGSGTDTQYF.

The chain carries TRBV6-1 and TRBJ2-7; the match to TRBD2 covers 9 bases. From germline, CDR1 is MNHNS and CDR2 SASEGT. This CDR3 region has 15 residues. V lost 7 bases and J lost 4; bases outside the gene matches: 11. The CDR3 here is CASIPNSGSSYEQYF. CDR3 DNA sequence: TGTGCCAGCATTCCCAATAGCGGGAGTTCTTACGAGCAGTACTTC.